This T cell receptor (beta chain) is from a study of T-cell reconstitution after alpha-beta-depleted transplantation in children (dated by TCRdb to about 2016). About the full investigation: Using TCR repertoire profiling, the study followed T-cell immune reconstitution in a quantitative way in children after TCRalphabeta/CD19-depleted allogeneic hematopoietic cell transplantation.

The library was produced with PCR. Sequenced on an Illumina HiSeq 2500. TCR libraries were prepared with molecular barcoding, using unique molecular identifiers to normalize TCRbeta repertoire quantification. TCRdb trimmed the raw reads at Q25, called clones with MiXCR and kept productive beta chains. Each entry merges the rows of one CDR3 protein and shows their most common DNA and genes. The sample table contains hundreds of thousands of distinct CDR3 sequences; only one count was recorded for around 12% of them. 0.79% of the sample is taken by the ten largest. Taken with the paper, the label for treatment or condition translates to: allogeneic hematopoietic cell transplantation with graft depleted of TCRalphabeta T cells and CD19 B cells. The children who served as transplant recipients had been given grafts of TCRalphabeta/CD19-depleted allogeneic hematopoietic cells. Trimming at the junction amounts to 5 bases on V and 3 bases on J, and the germline ends lie 23 bases apart. Reading from cysteine to phenylalanine, the CDR3 counts 18 amino acids. The read is trimmed to its CDR3 DNA, 54 bases read in frame from base 1. CDR1 and CDR2, per the germline V gene (reference sequence), are SGHAT and FQDESV.

In this sample, this clonotype turned up a few times. Its binding antigen is unknown. Base qualities are not at hand, and no much larger clone is one base apart. What the study reported, not specific to this receptor: The frequencies of hyperexpanded clones fell over the following months, and after one year, T-cell counts and TCRbeta diversity were mostly attributed to newly produced T cells. About two months after transplant, the apparently early recovery of alphabetaT-cell counts reportedly depended on just several hundred clones that had expanded rapidly and came from non-depleted graft cells. In some patients, high TCRbeta diversity at day 60 was attributed to recipient T cells and intrathymic progenitors that had survived conditioning.

The specimen was PBMCs, collected before TCRalphabeta/CD19-depleted stem cell transplant. The rearrangement combines TRBV11-1 with TRBJ2-1; possibly the D gene is TRBD2, per 5 matching bases. The receptor was isolated from a girl aged 2-10 years with congenital amegakaryocytic thrombocytopenia, due to receive a stem cell transplant. The DNA is TGTGCCAGCAGCCCACCCCTGAGGGCCGGGATTATCTACAATGAGCAGTTCTTC. It translates as CASSPPLRAGIIYNEQFF.